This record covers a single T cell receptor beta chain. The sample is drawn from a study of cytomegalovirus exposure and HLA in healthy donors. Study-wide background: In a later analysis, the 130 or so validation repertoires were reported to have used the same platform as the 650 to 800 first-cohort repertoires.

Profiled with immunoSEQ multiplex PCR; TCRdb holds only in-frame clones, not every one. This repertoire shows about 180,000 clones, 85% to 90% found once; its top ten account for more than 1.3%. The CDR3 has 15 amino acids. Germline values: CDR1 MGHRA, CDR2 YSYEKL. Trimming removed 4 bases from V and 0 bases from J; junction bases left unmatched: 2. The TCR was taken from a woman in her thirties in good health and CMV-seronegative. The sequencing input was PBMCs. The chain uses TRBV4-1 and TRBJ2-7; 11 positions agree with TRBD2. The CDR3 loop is CASSPTSGGSYEQYF. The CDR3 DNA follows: TGCGCCAGCAGCCCTACTAGCGGGGGCTCCTACGAGCAGTACTTC.